This TCR beta chain stems from a study of T cell responses to AZD1222 COVID-19 vaccine (dated by TCRdb to the early 2020s). Study-level background: AZD1222 recipients whose second dose came at about 4 weeks and those whose second dose came at about 12 weeks were combined into one group, since spike-specific TCR depth and breadth did not differ between the two schedules. Trial participants were enrolled by age into 18-55, 56-69 and 70-plus year subgroups, with around 150, 28 and 57 TCR-sequenced participants respectively. TCR sequencing covered some 250 trial participants: about 210 given two doses of AZD1222 and around 25 given two doses of MenACWY control vaccine.

The CDR3 regions of human TCRbeta chains were analyzed by immunosequencing. The study's own analysis went as follows. TCRs in the repertoires were matched against a reference library of SARS-CoV-2-specific TCRs that had been generated with the MIRA antigen-specificity platform. Breadth was defined as the fraction of unique TCRs that were SARS-CoV-2-associated. Depth was defined as the fraction of total T cells that were SARS-CoV-2-associated. Each spike-specific TCR was assigned to its reactive spike region and to a CD4 or CD8 class using the MIRA data. Log10-transformed breadth and depth values were compared by one-way ANOVA with Sidak's multiple comparisons tests. What TCRdb holds here is the immuneACCESS table cut down to in-frame rearrangements. Part of the clones is not present; checked against another copy, under half of the missing clones reflect an unresolved V gene, and the others are unexplained. That table is the source of V, J and clone size, and D and trimming were worked out from the DNA. This sample lists fewer than 100,000 clones; approximately 85% were detected once. In total, the top ten clones hold 10% to 15% of the sample.

The CDR3 starts with the cysteine, ends with the phenylalanine, and has 13 residues. Only the CDR3 portion is preserved as DNA: 39 bases, with reading frame beginning at the first base. V loses 1 base, J loses 8 bases, and the germline ends lie 10 bases apart. In the germline V gene, CDR1 corresponds to SGHDT and CDR2 to YYEEEE. The time point tag for this specimen amounts to: baseline before first vaccination. Samples from vaccinated people were obtained from the UK trials COV001 and COV002, which included a single-blind randomized controlled phase 2/3 trial of AZD1222 (ChAdOx1 nCoV-19) in healthy adults. For TCRbeta chain sequencing, PBMC samples were collected from trial participants at day 0 and at day 28 after the second dose. General conclusions and limits of the study: Participants were mostly white British and included more females than males, and it was suggested by the authors that clonal diversity may have been underestimated. Conclusions about previously exposed vaccinees are limited, since just five or six AZD1222 recipients were seropositive for SARS-CoV-2 at baseline. Reportedly, close to half of the unique spike-specific TCRs recognized epitopes lying outside the regions that are mutated in the B.1.351 and B.1.1.7 variants. In the small 56-69-year group, the increase in depth fell short of significance, most likely because of low power. The vaccine-associated CD4 TCRs covered the entire spike protein, and the dominant responses fell in regions 160-218 and 743-854. No day 14 peak-response samples were available, so repertoires were characterized only after the peak T cell response. After two AZD1222 doses, spike-specific TCR breadth and depth were significantly higher than at day 0 and than in MenACWY recipients.

As concerns this clone: This clone's antigen is unknown. No clone much larger than this one lies a single base away; base qualities are absent.

This TCR derives from an adult in good health. The specimen comprised peripheral blood, sampled on day 0 of AZD1222 vaccination. The chain uses TRBV5-6 and TRBJ1-3; the D gene remains uncertain. In nucleotides, the sequence is TGTGCCAGCAGCTTGCCACCAACGGACACCATATATTTT. This yields the protein CASSLPPTDTIYF.